This is a list of T cell receptor beta chains from one sample in a study of blood T cells in healthy people across ages. From the 5' RACE reads, TCRdb called clonotypes with MiXCR, one entry per CDR3 protein. The data show hundreds of thousands of distinct CDR3 sequences, approximately 29% seen once. Source material: blood. Every receptor here comes from a woman older than 75 in good health. Both conserved end residues are part of each CDR3. A D gene is named only where the DNA matches it firmly. Only part of the rows carry a size: once, few, many, or a class if the clone is expanded.

TGCAGTGCTAGAGATCCTACTAGCGGGGGGCCCCTCTACAATGAGCAGTTCTTC	CSARDPTSGGPLYNEQFF	-	TRBD2	TRBV20-1	TRBJ2-1
TGTGCCAGCAGCTTGCAGGGTCCGAGCAATCAGCCCCAGCATTTT	CASSLQGPSNQPQHF	-	-	TRBV5-6	TRBJ1-5
TGCAGTGCTATCTCGACAGGGGAGGCCCAGTACTTC	CSAISTGEAQYF	many	TRBD1	TRBV20-1	TRBJ2-5
TGTGCCAGCAGCTTACCCGGGACAGGGGGCGGATACGAGCAGTACTTC	CASSLPGTGGGYEQYF	-	TRBD1	TRBV7-2	TRBJ2-7
TGCAGTGCTAGAGAGACAGCCTCGAACACTGAAGCTTTCTTT	CSARETASNTEAFF	few	-	TRBV20-1	TRBJ1-1
TGTGCCAGCACCACGATCGCCCCCCGGGATACGCAGTATTTT	CASTTIAPRDTQYF	-	-	TRBV7-2	TRBJ2-3
TGTGCCAGCAGTCCCCGGGCTAGCGGGGCCTACGAGCAGTACTTC	CASSPRASGAYEQYF	few	TRBD2	TRBV6-2/TRBV6-3	TRBJ2-7
TGTGCCAGCAGCCCTGGTATGGCAGGGGGAGATATCCAAGAGACCCAGTACTTC	CASSPGMAGGDIQETQYF	-	TRBD1	TRBV7-6	TRBJ2-5
TGTGCCAGCAGCTTAGACGGACAGGGATGCTATGGCTACACCTTC	CASSLDGQGCYGYTF	few	TRBD1	TRBV7-3	TRBJ1-2
TGTGCCAGCAGTTTAGACAGAAGAAACACCATATATTTT	CASSLDRRNTIYF	few	-	TRBV12-3/TRBV12-4	TRBJ1-3
TGTGCCAGCAGCCCGGTAGCGGTCCGGAACACCGGGGAGCTGTTTTTT	CASSPVAVRNTGELFF	few	-	TRBV7-2	TRBJ2-2
TGCAGTGCTAGAAGGGTGGGCCAGGGGTTCACTGAAGCTTTCTTT	CSARRVGQGFTEAFF	-	-	TRBV20-1	TRBJ1-1
TGCAGCGTTGTCAGGGACCTCCAAGAGACCCAGTACTTC	CSVVRDLQETQYF	-	-	TRBV29-1	TRBJ2-5
TGTGCCAGCAGTGGACCGGGACAGGGGATCTACGAGCAGTACTTC	CASSGPGQGIYEQYF	many	TRBD1	TRBV25-1	TRBJ2-7